This entry is about one T cell receptor beta chain. The target of this receptor is not known. No clone much larger than this one lies a single base away; base qualities are absent. The record originates from a study of T cells in Graves' hyperthyroidism and ophthalmopathy (dated 2019 in TCRdb). About the full investigation: Peripheral blood samples were taken at the time of initial diagnosis, prior to any treatment. Whether ophthalmopathy could be predicted prospectively was tested in an independent validation cohort made up of about 18 hyperthyroidism patients plus 17 patients who later progressed to ophthalmopathy. The roughly 100 discovery patients were randomly divided into training and test sets at a 7:3 ratio. In addition, the study compared T-cell repertoires in thyroid tissue and in blood from roughly six Graves' hyperthyroidism patients. TCR V-J signatures able to tell the groups apart were searched for in a discovery cohort of 95 to 100 patients, of whom about 40 had Graves' ophthalmopathy and roughly 57 had stable Graves' hyperthyroidism. The paper describes TCR Vbeta CDR3 sequencing of roughly 130 peripheral blood samples, made up of around 41 ophthalmopathy patients, roughly 75 hyperthyroidism patients and some 17 progressor patients. After blood sampling, hyperthyroidism patients were treated with methimazole at a starting dose of 30 mg daily, and ophthalmopathy patients were treated with high-dose intravenous methylprednisolone. Results and caveats for the whole study, not just this receptor: Sample size was not statistically predetermined, and blinding of investigators to group allocation was not performed. Ophthalmopathy was separated from stable hyperthyroidism by a 13 V-J signature model, with about 88% sensitivity and approximately 81% specificity obtained in cross-validation and 80%/75% obtained in testing. During validation, the model predicted progression to ophthalmopathy a median of approximately six months ahead of onset, with approximately 70% sensitivity and about 72% specificity. Blood samples also contained most of the expanded thyroid clonotypes (frequency above 0.001), which suggests that blood repertoires may reflect thyroid immune responses.

A patient counted as having stable Graves' hyperthyroidism if no progression to ophthalmopathy occurred over 18 months of follow-up. Hyperthyroidism patients were newly diagnosed, with disease duration under 2 months, and aged 18 to 65 years. The study excluded patients with uncontrolled infections, other autoimmune diseases, pregnancy or lactation. Diagnoses were based on clinical symptoms, serum thyroxine and TRAb, thyroid ultrasound and orbital computed tomography. Ficoll-Paque density gradient centrifugation was used to isolate PBMCs from 8 to 10 ml of fresh peripheral blood. Trizol reagent was used to extract total RNA, and RNA quality was then checked on an Agilent 2100 Bioanalyzer. Reading from cysteine to phenylalanine, the CDR3 counts 12 amino acids. Only the CDR3 part of the read is kept: 36 bases, read in frame from the first base. V is clipped by 8 bases and J by 0 bases, and the sequence between their germline boundaries is 8 bases long. In the germline V gene (reference sequence), CDR1 corresponds to DFQATT and CDR2 to SNEGSKA.

TCR beta CDR3 regions were amplified from RNA transcripts. For the first round of RT-PCR on the TCR CDR3, the HTBI primer set was used together with the Qiagen OneStep RT-PCR kit. A second multiplex PCR round built the libraries, followed by size selection and purification. Sequencing of the libraries was done on an Illumina HiSeq2000 using paired-end 100 bp reads. The original pipeline was this. Raw data were processed with SOAPnuke, discarding reads with adapters, uncalled bases, mean Phred below 15, or no exact constant-primer or identifier match. High-quality paired reads were merged using COPE v1.2.5, and each unique nucleotide sequence was defined as a clonotype. MiTCR v1.1 was used to align the clonotypes against IMGT TRBV, TRBD and TRBJ reference segments. The analysis was restricted to V-J combinations with a frequency above 0.0001, which together covered around 99% of the repertoires. A TCS score was defined as the ratio of F50 (clonal expansion) to E x V (chaos), with BLOSUM62-based TCRdist applied between CDR3 peptides within each V-J. Welch's t-statistics and random forest reduced some 510 V-J features to roughly 13, which were used in a naive Bayes classifier (R e1071). The public sequencing data were trimmed at Q25 with fastp and processed into clonotypes with MiXCR by TCRdb, which kept only in-frame beta chains. Each CDR3 protein appears once, grouped with its most common genes and DNA. Here the V and J calls rest on TCRdb's processing, not on the authors' analysis. A total of about 620,000 distinct CDR3 sequences appear in this sample, 16% of them only once. Around 4% of the sample rests with the top ten.

The material sequenced was blood. The sequence joins TRBV20-1 to TRBJ1-5; no D segment can be confidently identified. This receptor was identified in a woman aged 25 to 39 with Graves' hyperthyroidism. The DNA is TGCAGTCGAGGGCGTAGCAATCAGCCCCAGCATTTT. Its translation is CSRGRSNQPQHF.